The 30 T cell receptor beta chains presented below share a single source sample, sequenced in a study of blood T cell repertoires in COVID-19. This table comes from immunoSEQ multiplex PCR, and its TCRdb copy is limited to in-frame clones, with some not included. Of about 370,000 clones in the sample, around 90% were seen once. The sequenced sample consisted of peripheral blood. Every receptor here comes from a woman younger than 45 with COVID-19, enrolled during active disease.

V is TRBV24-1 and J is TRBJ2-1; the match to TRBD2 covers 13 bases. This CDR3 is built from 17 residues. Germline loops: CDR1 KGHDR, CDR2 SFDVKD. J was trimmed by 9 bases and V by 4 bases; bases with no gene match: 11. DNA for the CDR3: TGTGCCACCAGTGACCTGAGGACTAGCGGGAGTGTTGGTGAGCAGTTCTTC. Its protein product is CATSDLRTSGSVGEQFF.

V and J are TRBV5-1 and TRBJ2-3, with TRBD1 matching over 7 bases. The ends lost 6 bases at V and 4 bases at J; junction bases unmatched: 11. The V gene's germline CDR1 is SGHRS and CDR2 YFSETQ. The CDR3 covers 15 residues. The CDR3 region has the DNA TGCGCCAGCAACCCCACAGGGGCCGGTCCAGATACGCAGTATTTT. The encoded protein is CASNPTGAGPDTQYF. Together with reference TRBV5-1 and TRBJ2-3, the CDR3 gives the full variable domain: KAGVTQTPRYLIKTRGQQVTLSCSPISGHRSVSWYQQTPGQGLQFLFEYFSETQRNKGNFPGRFSGRQFSNSRSEMNVSTLELGDSALYLCASNPTGAGPDTQYFGPGTRLTVL.

For the CDR3, the DNA is TGCAGTCCAACCACCGGGACTCTGCAGTATTTT. It translates to CSPTTGTLQYF. The rearrangement joins TRBV20-1 to TRBJ2-3, with D possibly matching TRBD2 (6 bases). The CDR3 extends over 11 amino acids. Trimming stripped 8 bases from V and 11 bases from J, with 17 bases between. Germline V gene sequence: CDR1 DFQATT, CDR2 SNEGSKA (reference sequence).

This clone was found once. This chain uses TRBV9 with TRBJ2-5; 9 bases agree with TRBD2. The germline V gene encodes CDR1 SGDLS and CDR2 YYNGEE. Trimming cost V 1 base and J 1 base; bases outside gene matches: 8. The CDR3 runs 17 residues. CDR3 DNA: TGTGCCAGCAGCGTAAGGAGGTCTAGCGGGACCCAAGAGACCCAGTACTTC. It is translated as CASSVRRSSGTQETQYF.

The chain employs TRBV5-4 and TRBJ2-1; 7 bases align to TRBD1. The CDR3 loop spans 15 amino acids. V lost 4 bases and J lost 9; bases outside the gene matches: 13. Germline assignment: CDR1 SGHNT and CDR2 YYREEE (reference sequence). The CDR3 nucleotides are TGTGCCAGCAGCCGGGGCTCAGGGGCAGGGGGTGAGCAGTTCTTC. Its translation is CASSRGSGAGGEQFF.

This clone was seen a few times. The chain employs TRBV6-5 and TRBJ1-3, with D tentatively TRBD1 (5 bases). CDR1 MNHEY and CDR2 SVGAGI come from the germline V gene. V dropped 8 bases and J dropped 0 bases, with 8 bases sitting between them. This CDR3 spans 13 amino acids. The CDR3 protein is CASGRDSGNTIYF. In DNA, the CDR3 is TGTGCCAGCGGCAGGGACTCTGGAAACACCATATATTTT.

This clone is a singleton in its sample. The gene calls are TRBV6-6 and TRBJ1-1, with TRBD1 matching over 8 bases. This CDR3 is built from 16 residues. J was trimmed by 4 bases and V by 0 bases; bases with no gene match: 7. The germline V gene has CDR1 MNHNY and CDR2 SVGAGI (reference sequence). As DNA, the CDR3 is TGTGCCAGCAGTTACTCGATCACAGGGGGGATCACTGAAGCTTTCTTT. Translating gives CASSYSITGGITEAFF.

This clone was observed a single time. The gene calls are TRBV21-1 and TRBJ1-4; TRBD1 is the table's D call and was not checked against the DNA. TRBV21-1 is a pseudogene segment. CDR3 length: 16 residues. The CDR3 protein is CASSKGGHFPNEKLFF. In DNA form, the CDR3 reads TGTGCCAGCAGCAAAGGGGGACACTTCCCCAATGAAAAACTGTTTTTT.

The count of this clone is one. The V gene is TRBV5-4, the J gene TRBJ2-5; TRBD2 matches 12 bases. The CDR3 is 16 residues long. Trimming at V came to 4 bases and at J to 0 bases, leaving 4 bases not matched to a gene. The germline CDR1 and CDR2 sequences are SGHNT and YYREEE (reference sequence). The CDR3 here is CASSAGTSGHQETQYF. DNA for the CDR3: TGTGCCAGCAGCGCCGGGACTAGCGGGCACCAAGAGACCCAGTACTTC.

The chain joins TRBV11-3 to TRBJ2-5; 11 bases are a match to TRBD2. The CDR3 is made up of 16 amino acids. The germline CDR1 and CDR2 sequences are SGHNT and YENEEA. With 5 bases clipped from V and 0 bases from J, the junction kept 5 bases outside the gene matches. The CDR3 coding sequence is TGTGCCAGCAGCGCGGGACTAGCGGACCACCAAGAGACCCAGTACTTC. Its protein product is CASSAGLADHQETQYF.

DNA of the CDR3: TGTGCCAGCTCATCGACAGGGGCTGGGGAAAAACTGTTTTTT. It translates to CASSSTGAGEKLFF. The V call is TRBV18, the J call TRBJ1-4; the match to TRBD1 covers 8 bases. Looked up from germline, CDR1 is KGHSH and CDR2 is LQKENI. V shed 5 bases, J shed 8 bases, and the junction held 7 bases outside the gene matches. This CDR3 has 14 amino acids.

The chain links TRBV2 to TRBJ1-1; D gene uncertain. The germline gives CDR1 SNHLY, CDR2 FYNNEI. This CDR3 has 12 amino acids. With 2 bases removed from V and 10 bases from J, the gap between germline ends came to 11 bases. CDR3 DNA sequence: TGTGCCAGCAGTGAATTGGCCAGCGGAGCTTTCTTT. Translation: CASSELASGAFF.

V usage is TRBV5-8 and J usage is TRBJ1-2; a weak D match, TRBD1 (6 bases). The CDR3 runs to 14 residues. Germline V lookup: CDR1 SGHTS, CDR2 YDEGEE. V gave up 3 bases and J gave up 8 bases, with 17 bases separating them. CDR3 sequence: CASSSQQGWGGYTF. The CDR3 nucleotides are TGTGCCAGCAGCTCCCAACAGGGATGGGGGGGCTACACCTTC.

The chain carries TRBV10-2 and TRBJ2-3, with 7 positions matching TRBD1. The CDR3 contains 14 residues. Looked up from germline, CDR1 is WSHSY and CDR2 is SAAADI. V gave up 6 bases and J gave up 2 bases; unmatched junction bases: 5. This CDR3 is CASRPGGPTDTQYF. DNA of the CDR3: TGCGCCAGCAGGCCAGGGGGTCCCACAGATACGCAGTATTTT.

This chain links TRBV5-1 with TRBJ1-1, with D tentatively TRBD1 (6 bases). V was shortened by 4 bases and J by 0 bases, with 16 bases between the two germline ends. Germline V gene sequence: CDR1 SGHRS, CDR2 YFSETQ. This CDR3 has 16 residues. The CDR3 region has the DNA TGCGCCAGCAGCGCACGCGACAGGACCATGAACACTGAAGCTTTCTTT. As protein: CASSARDRTMNTEAFF.

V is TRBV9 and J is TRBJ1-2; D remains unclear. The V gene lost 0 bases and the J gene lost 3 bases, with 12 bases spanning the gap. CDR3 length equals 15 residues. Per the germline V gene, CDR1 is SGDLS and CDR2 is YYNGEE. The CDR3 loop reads CASSVGVNPYYGYTF. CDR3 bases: TGTGCCAGCAGCGTAGGAGTAAACCCTTACTATGGCTACACCTTC. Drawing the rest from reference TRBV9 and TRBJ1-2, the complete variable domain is DSGVTQTPKHLITATGQRVTLRCSPRSGDLSVYWYQQSLDQGLQFLIQYYNGEERAKGNILERFSAQQFPDLHSELNLSSLELGDSALYFCASSVGVNPYYGYTFGSGTRLTVV.

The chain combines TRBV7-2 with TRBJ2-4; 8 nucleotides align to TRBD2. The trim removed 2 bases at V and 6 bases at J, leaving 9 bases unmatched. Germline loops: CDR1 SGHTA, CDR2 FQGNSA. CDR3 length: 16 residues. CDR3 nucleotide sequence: TGTGCCAGCAGCTTATGGCGGGGGGTCCCAGGAAACATTCAGTACTTC. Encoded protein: CASSLWRGVPGNIQYF.

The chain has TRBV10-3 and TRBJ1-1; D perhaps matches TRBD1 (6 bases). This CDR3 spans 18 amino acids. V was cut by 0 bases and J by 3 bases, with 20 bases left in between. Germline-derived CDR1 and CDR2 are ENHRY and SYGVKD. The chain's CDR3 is CAISESSRELEGDTEAFF. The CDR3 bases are TGTGCCATCAGTGAGTCGAGCAGGGAGCTTGAGGGGGACACTGAAGCTTTCTTT.

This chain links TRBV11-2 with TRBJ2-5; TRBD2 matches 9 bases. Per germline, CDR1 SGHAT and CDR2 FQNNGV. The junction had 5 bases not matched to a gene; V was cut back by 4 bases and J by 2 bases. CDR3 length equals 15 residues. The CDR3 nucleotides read TGTGCCAGCAGCTGGGGGACTAGCCCTCAAGAGACCCAGTACTTC. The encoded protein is CASSWGTSPQETQYF.

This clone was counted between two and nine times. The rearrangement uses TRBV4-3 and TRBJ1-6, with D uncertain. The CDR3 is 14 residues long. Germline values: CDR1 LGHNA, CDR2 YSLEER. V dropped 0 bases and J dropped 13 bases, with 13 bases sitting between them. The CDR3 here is CASSQDIMLPPLHF. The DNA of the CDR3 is TGCGCCAGCAGCCAAGATATCATGCTACCGCCCCTCCACTTT.

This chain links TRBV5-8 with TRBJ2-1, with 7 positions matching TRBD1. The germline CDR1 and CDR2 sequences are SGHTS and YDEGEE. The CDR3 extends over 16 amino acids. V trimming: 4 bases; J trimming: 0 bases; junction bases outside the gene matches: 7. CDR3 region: CASSQGDHSSYNEQFF. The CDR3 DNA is TGTGCCAGCAGCCAGGGGGACCACAGCTCCTACAATGAGCAGTTCTTC.

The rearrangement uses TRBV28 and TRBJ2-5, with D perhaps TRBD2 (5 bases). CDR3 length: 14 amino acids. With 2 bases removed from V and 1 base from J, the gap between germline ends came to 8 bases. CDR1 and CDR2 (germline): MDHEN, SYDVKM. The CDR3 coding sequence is TGTGCCAGCAGTTTAGGAGGTTCCCAAGAGACCCAGTACTTC. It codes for CASSLGGSQETQYF.

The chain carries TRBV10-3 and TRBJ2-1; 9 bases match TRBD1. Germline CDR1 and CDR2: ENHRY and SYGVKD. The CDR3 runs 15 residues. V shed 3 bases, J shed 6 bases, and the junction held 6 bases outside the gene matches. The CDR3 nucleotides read TGTGCCATCAGTGAACGACAGGGGGGAGGCAATGAGCAGTTCTTC. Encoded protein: CAISERQGGGNEQFF.

CDR3 in DNA: TGTGCCAGCCGGGGTTACGAGCAGTACTTC. Its translation: CASRGYEQYF. This rearrangement joins TRBV2 to TRBJ2-7, with D tentatively TRBD2 (5 bases). The CDR3 length is 10 residues. Trimming removed 8 bases at V and 4 bases at J, with 6 bases between. The germline V gene has CDR1 SNHLY and CDR2 FYNNEI.

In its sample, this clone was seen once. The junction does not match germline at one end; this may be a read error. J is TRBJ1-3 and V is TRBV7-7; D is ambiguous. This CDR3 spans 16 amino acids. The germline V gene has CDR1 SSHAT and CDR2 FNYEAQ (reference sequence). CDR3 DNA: TGTGCTAGCAGCTCCCCTCCAGGTGGTTCTGGAAACACCATATATTTT. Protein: CASSSPPGGSGNTIYF.

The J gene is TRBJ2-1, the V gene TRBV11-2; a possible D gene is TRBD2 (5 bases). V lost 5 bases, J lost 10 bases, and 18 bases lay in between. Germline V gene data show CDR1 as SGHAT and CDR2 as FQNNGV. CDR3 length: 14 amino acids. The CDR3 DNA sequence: TGTGCCAGCAGCCTTAGTCGGACTGCCGGGGAGCAGTTCTTC. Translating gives CASSLSRTAGEQFF.

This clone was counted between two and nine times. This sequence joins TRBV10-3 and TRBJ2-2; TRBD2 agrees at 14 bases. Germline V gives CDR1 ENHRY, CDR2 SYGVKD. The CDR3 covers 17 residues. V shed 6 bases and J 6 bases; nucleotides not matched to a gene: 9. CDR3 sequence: CAIRAGTSGSFAGELFF. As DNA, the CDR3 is TGTGCCATCAGGGCCGGGACTAGCGGGAGCTTCGCCGGGGAGCTGTTTTTT.

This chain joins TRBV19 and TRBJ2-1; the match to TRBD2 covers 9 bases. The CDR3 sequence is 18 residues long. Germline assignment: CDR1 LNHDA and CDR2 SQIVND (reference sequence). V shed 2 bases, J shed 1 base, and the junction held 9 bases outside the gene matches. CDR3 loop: CASSIRLADLTSYNEQFF. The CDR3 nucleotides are TGTGCCAGTAGTATAAGACTAGCGGACCTTACTTCCTACAATGAGCAGTTCTTC.

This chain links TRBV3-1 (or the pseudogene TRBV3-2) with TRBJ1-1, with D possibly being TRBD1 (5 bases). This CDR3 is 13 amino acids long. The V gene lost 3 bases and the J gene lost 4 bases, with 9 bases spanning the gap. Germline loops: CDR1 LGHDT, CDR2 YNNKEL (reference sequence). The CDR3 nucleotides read TGTGCCAGCAGCCAGTACCAGGGCACTGAAGCTTTCTTT. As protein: CASSQYQGTEAFF.

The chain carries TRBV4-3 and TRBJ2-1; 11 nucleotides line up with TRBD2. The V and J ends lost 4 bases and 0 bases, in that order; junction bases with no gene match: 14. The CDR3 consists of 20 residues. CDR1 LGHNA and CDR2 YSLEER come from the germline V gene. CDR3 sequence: CASSREVTSGGPSSYNEQFF. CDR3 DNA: TGCGCCAGCAGCCGAGAGGTTACTAGCGGGGGCCCCAGCTCCTACAATGAGCAGTTCTTC.